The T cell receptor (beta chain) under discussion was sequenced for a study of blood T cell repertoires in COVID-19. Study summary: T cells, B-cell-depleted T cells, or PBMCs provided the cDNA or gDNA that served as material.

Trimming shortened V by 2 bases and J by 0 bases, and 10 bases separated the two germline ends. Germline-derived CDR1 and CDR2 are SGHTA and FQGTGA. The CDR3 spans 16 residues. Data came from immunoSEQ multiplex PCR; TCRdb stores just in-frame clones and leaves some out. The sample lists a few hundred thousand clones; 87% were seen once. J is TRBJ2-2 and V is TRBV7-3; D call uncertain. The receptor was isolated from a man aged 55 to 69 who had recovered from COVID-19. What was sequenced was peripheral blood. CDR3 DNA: TGTGCCAGCAGCTTACCCCAGATCGCGAACACCGGGGAGCTGTTTTTT. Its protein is CASSLPQIANTGELFF.